The source of this T cell receptor beta chain is a study of Tregs in tolerant kidney transplant recipients (dated by TCRdb to 2018 to 2020). In the study overall: Before combined kidney and bone marrow transplantation, this study identified donor-specific regulatory T cells using TCRbeta sequencing and then followed those same cells after transplant. TCRbeta repertoire sequencing was used in 3 healthy controls to compare several methods for expanding Tregs specific for an allogeneic donor.

Genomic DNA was extracted from sorted cells with the QIAGEN DNeasy Blood and Tissue Kit for TCRbeta CDR3 sequencing. Through immunoSEQ, high-throughput TCRbeta CDR3 sequencing was done commercially, including PCR amplification with internal controls and bias correction. The study's own analysis went as follows. Unique productive TCRbeta sequences were defined by CDR3 nucleotide sequence where primers matched, and otherwise by CDR3 amino acid sequence together with Vbeta and Jbeta genes. To correct sorting error, sequences shared between sorted populations at a frequency ratio of 2:1 or less were removed; the rest were assigned to the higher population. Donor-reactive sequences were defined as at least 5-fold expanded in CFSE-low cells versus unstimulated cells, with frequency of at least 0.01% in CFSE-low cells. Repertoire divergence was quantified by Jensen-Shannon divergence using the top 100 TCRbeta sequences ranked by frequency. When a sample had multiple sequencing runs, each run was corrected for sorting error separately and the runs were then pooled. Here the immuneACCESS table is served through TCRdb, limited to in-frame sequences with V and J called. Missing clones are a known gap in these copies; in checked studies unresolved V genes cover under half, and the rest lacks a known reason. The V and J calls and clone size come from that table; D and trimming were worked out from the DNA. In all, the sample holds tens of thousands of clones, and approximately 92% of those were seen once. The top ten hold roughly 5% of the sample.

The study at large found these results: Because the study included only a small number of patients, the results must be confirmed in larger populations and under other immunosuppression protocols. Biological reproducibility was not directly assessed, although technical replication error appeared to be minimal. Expanding Tregs with activated donor B cells appeared to identify the most biologically relevant and donor-specific TCRbeta repertoire.

Concerning this clone itself: Its antigen has not been determined. No base quality values were provided; no much bigger clone lies one nucleotide off.

Unstimulated Tregs (CD4+CD25+CD127-), CD4+ non-Tregs (CD4+CD25-), CD4 and CD8 cells were FACS-sorted from thawed PBMCs. Healthy control blood came either as purchased buffy coats or from healthy volunteers. Healthy control blood was separated into PBMCs by Ficoll density gradient and cryopreserved, and patient PBMCs were collected both before and after transplant. Including cysteine and phenylalanine, the CDR3 has 15 amino acids. CDR3 DNA is the only sequence kept; it has 45 bases, read in frame from the first base. For CDR1 and CDR2, the germline V gene (reference sequence) lists SEHNR and FQNEAQ. Trimming takes 5 bases from V and 0 bases from J, and the germline ends sit 11 bases apart.

The receptor comes from a human donor in good health. The chain uses TRBV7-9 and TRBJ1-3; a weak D assignment points to TRBD1 (5 bases agree). The source material was CD8+ T cells from blood. The CDR3 region has the sequence CASSPPRASGNTIYF. The sequenced DNA: TGTGCCAGCAGCCCCCCCAGGGCCTCTGGAAACACCATATATTTT.